This TCR beta chain was documented in a study of CD8 T cells in Susac syndrome. CDR1 is LNHNV and CDR2 is YYDKDF in the germline V gene (reference sequence). The CDR3 has 14 amino acids. V was pared by 4 bases and J by 8 bases, with 10 bases of the junction left unmatched. Reverse transcription of roughly 0.5 to 1 ug RNA was performed with random hexamers. By means of immunoSEQ multiplex PCR, TCR beta CDR3 spanning 54 Vbeta and 13 Jbeta underwent amplification. One entry per CDR3 protein results from TCRdb running MiXCR on the immunoSEQ multiplex PCR reads. The sample holds 100,000 to 150,000 distinct CDR3 sequences; around 94% are singletons and the top ten take roughly 0.13%.

The source of this sequence is a human donor with multiple sclerosis. Sequenced: CD4+ T cells from PBMCs. This chain connects TRBV15 to TRBJ1-1, with 7 bases aligning to TRBD1. The CDR3 DNA reads as TGTGCCACCAGCATTGAGAAGGGGGCGTACGAAGCTTTCTTT. Translating gives CATSIEKGAYEAFF.